Listed below are T cell receptor beta chains from one sample, sequenced in a study of blood T cell repertoires in COVID-19. The data were produced by immunoSEQ multiplex PCR, yet TCRdb's version contains in-frame clones alone and is incomplete. The sample records approximately 480,000 clones, approximately 86% being singletons. The sample consisted of PBMCs or T cells enriched from blood (not recorded which). These receptor sequences come from a woman under 30 who had recovered from COVID-19. Each CDR3 is given with its conserved first and last residue. The D gene is left open where the match is weak. Expanded clones are given a class, and other clones once, few, many or no size at all.

d_gene	v_gene	abundance	j_gene	CDR3nt	CDR3aa
-	TRBV18	few	TRBJ1-5	TGTGCCAGCTCACCGTCCCAAGAAGGGGCTGGCAATCAGCCCCAGCATTTT	CASSPSQEGAGNQPQHF
TRBD1	TRBV4-1	-	TRBJ1-5	TGCGCCAGCAGCCAAGTACAGGGGGGTCAGCCCCAGCATTTT	CASSQVQGGQPQHF
TRBD2	TRBV18	-	TRBJ2-7	TGTGCCAGCTCACCACTTAGCGGGGGCCTAGGGAGCGAGCAGTACTTC	CASSPLSGGLGSEQYF
TRBD1	TRBV28	-	TRBJ1-4	TGTGCCACCCGAACGGGGACAGTGTATAAACTGTTTTTT	CATRTGTVYKLFF
TRBD2	TRBV11-2	-	TRBJ2-1	TGTGCCAGCAGCTTAGTAGCGGGGGACTACAATGAGCAGTTCTTC	CASSLVAGDYNEQFF
-	TRBV5-1	-	TRBJ1-1	TGCGCCAGCAGCTCCCGCTATACAGGGTCGAACACTGAAGCTTTCTTT	CASSSRYTGSNTEAFF
TRBD1	TRBV7-9	-	TRBJ2-2	TGTGCCAGCACCCCACCGGCAGGGGGCGAGGACGGGGAGCTGTTTTTT	CASTPPAGGEDGELFF
TRBD2	TRBV10-3	once	TRBJ2-5	TGTGCCATCAGTGAACCTCCGGGACTAGCGGGGGGGCCGAAGACCCAGTACTTC	CAISEPPGLAGGPKTQYF
-	TRBV11-3	-	TRBJ1-1	TGTGCCAGCAGCTCCAGGGGATCTGAAGCTTTCTTT	CASSSRGSEAFF
TRBD1	TRBV2	-	TRBJ2-5	TGTGCCAGCAGTGATGTGGTGACAGGGGGCGTGGAGACCCAGTACTTC	CASSDVVTGGVETQYF
-	TRBV24-1	-	TRBJ1-4	TGTGCCACCAGTGACCCTAGACAGCTGAATGAAAAACTGTTTTTT	CATSDPRQLNEKLFF
-	TRBV7-8	few	TRBJ1-4	TGTGCCAGCAGCGTAGGACTTGCTGAGGGAGAAAAACTGTTTTTT	CASSVGLAEGEKLFF
-	TRBV5-4	-	TRBJ1-2	TGTGCCAGCAGCTCGAAGATAGGGGTTAACTATGGCTACACCTTC	CASSSKIGVNYGYTF
-	TRBV7-2	-	TRBJ2-3	TGTGCCACCCAAGGGGCTAGTCTCACAGATACGCAGTATTTT	CATQGASLTDTQYF
-	TRBV12-3/TRBV12-4	once	TRBJ1-1	TGTGCCAGCAGTTCGGCCAGGGATCCTTTCTTT	CASSSARDPFF
-	TRBV2	few	TRBJ2-7	TGTGCCAGCAGTGAAGCGGCGACAGTCTCCTACGAGCAGTACTTC	CASSEAATVSYEQYF
TRBD1	TRBV27	once	TRBJ1-5	TGTGCCAGCAGTTTATTCTCAGGGGGACAGCCCCAGCATTTT	CASSLFSGGQPQHF
TRBD1	TRBV12-3/TRBV12-4	-	TRBJ1-2	TGTGCCAGCAGTAGGGACAGGGTCTATGGCTACACCTTC	CASSRDRVYGYTF
TRBD1	TRBV14	-	TRBJ2-6	TGTGCCAGCAGCCAATTTAGGACAGGGCCCTCTGGGGCCAACGTCCTGACTTTC	CASSQFRTGPSGANVLTF
-	TRBV5-4	-	TRBJ2-5	TGTGCCAGCGGCCGCCAGACACAAAAGACCCAGTACTTC	CASGRQTQKTQYF
-	TRBV5-6	-	TRBJ1-6	TGTGCCAGCAGCTTGTCAGGATCACCCCTCCACTTT	CASSLSGSPLHF
-	TRBV5-1	once	TRBJ1-6	TGCGCCAGCAGACCGGGGGGTAAAAATTCACCCCTCCACTTT	CASRPGGKNSPLHF
TRBD1	TRBV5-4	few	TRBJ2-7	TGTGCCAGCAGCTTGCGACAGGGATACGAGCAGTACTTC	CASSLRQGYEQYF
-	TRBV29-1	-	TRBJ2-1	TGCAGCGTTTACAGGGTCTACAATGAGCAGTTCTTC	CSVYRVYNEQFF
TRBD1	TRBV15	-	TRBJ1-1	TGTGCCACCAGCAGAGAGGTGACTCGACAGGGGGCGAACACTGAAGCTTTCTTT	CATSREVTRQGANTEAFF
-	TRBV9	-	TRBJ1-1	TGTGCCAGCAGCGCCTCGGGCACTGAAGCTTTCTTT	CASSASGTEAFF
TRBD1	TRBV30	once	TRBJ2-1	TGTGCCTGGAGTAGGGGACAGGGCCTGTTAAATGAGCAGTTCTTC	CAWSRGQGLLNEQFF
-	TRBV24-1	-	TRBJ2-5	TGTGCCACCAGTGCCCCCCCGGACTCCCAAGAGGAGACCCAGTACTTC	CATSAPPDSQEETQYF
TRBD2	TRBV4-2	-	TRBJ2-1	TGTGCCAGCAGCCACGGGGGGGCCGGGGAGCAGTTCTTC	CASSHGGAGEQFF
-	TRBV18	-	TRBJ1-6	TGTGCCAGCTCACCAGGGGGGAATTCACCCCTCCACTTT	CASSPGGNSPLHF
TRBD2	TRBV5-1	-	TRBJ2-2	TGCGCCAGCAGCTCACGGGAGGACGGGGAGCTGTTTTTT	CASSSREDGELFF
-	TRBV3-1/TRBV3-2	-	TRBJ1-1	TGTGCCAGCAGCCAAGAAAGTTCCAGGGTTTCTTTCTTT	CASSQESSRVSFF
-	TRBV13	once	TRBJ1-1	TGTGCCAGCAGCTTAGGCGGTGGCGGTGAAGCTTTCTTT	CASSLGGGGEAFF
-	TRBV19	-	TRBJ1-5	TGTGCCAGTATGCAGGGGACCAATCAGCCCCAGCATTTT	CASMQGTNQPQHF
TRBD2	TRBV27	-	TRBJ2-2	TGTGCCAGCAGCCCCGGACTAGCGGGGGTGACCGGGGAGCTGTTTTTT	CASSPGLAGVTGELFF
TRBD1	TRBV18	-	TRBJ1-6	TGTGCCAGCTCATCAGGGGGGCTCGATTCACCCCTCCACTTT	CASSSGGLDSPLHF
-	TRBV6-5	-	TRBJ1-3	TGTGCCAGCAGACAGACGATCTCTGGAAACACCATATATTTT	CASRQTISGNTIYF
TRBD2	TRBV9	few	TRBJ2-1	TGTGCCAGCACCCAGACTAGCGGGGGAGATGAGCAGTTCTTC	CASTQTSGGDEQFF
TRBD2	TRBV5-1	-	TRBJ2-3	TGCGCCAGCAGCCGTCCCGGGGGGGAGGCAGATACGCAGTATTTT	CASSRPGGEADTQYF
TRBD1	TRBV5-4	-	TRBJ2-2	TGTGCCAGCAGCCCGGGCCAGGGGGCGTATGTGACCGGGGAGCTGTTTTTT	CASSPGQGAYVTGELFF
-	TRBV2	-	TRBJ1-6	TGTGCCAGCACTCGAAGCGGTGATTCACCCCTCCACTTT	CASTRSGDSPLHF
-	TRBV6-4	-	TRBJ1-5	TGTGCCAGACTACCACTGGAGGGCAGCAATCAGCCCCAGCATTTT	CARLPLEGSNQPQHF
-	TRBV5-6	-	TRBJ1-6	TGTGCCAGCAGCTCACAGGGTCCGGGGAATTCACCCCTCCACTTT	CASSSQGPGNSPLHF
TRBD2	TRBV4-1	-	TRBJ2-3	TGCGCCAGCAGCCAAGATCGCTACGGGGGGAGCACAGATACGCAGTATTTT	CASSQDRYGGSTDTQYF
-	TRBV9	few	TRBJ1-6	TGTGCCAGCAGCGCTGAGGATAGCTCCTATAATTCACCCCTCCACTTT	CASSAEDSSYNSPLHF
TRBD2	TRBV7-2	-	TRBJ2-3	TGTGCCAGCAGCTTAGTGACCGGGGGGGGAGGGCCAGATACGCAGTATTTT	CASSLVTGGGGPDTQYF
-	TRBV21-1	-	TRBJ1-2	TGTGCCAGCAGCGACAGGGACAGGGAGAGGTATGGCTACACCTTC	CASSDRDRERYGYTF